This T cell receptor beta chain derives from a study of cytomegalovirus exposure and HLA in healthy donors. Points from the study as a whole: The study put under 200 TCR beta chains on its list as cytomegalovirus-associated. Reported results showed that the classifier diagnosed cytomegalovirus status with high specificity and sensitivity. In an earlier analysis, productive rearrangement rates for most beta V segments clustered near 87% or 30%.

This clone was detected a few times. Its antigen is as yet unknown. V shed 0 bases, J shed 4 bases, and the junction held 3 bases outside the gene matches. CDR3 length equals 15 residues. Germline values: CDR1 MNHNY, CDR2 SVGAGI (reference sequence). 13 Jbeta primers and 60 Vbeta primers were used for the PCR. Clones were sequenced by immunoSEQ multiplex PCR, and TCRdb holds only the in-frame ones, with some missing. The sample consists of 100,000 to 150,000 clones, roughly 81% of them appearing once. The chain employs TRBV6-6 and TRBJ2-1; 7 positions agree with TRBD2. The sequence came from a young woman in good health and CMV-seronegative. Sample: PBMCs. The CDR3 protein is CASSYSLAVYNEQFF. As DNA, the CDR3 is TGTGCCAGCAGTTACTCCCTAGCGGTTTACAATGAGCAGTTCTTC.